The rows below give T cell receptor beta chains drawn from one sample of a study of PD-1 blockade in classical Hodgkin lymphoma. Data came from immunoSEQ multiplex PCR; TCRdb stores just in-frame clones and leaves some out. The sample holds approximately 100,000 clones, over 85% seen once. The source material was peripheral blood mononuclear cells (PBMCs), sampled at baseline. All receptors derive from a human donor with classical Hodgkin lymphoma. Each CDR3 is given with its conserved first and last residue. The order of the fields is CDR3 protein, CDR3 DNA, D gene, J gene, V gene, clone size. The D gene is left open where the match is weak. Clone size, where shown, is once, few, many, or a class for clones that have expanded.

CDR3 protein: CASSSPGQGHYGYTF
CDR3 DNA: TGTGCCAGCAGTTCTCCGGGACAGGGGCACTATGGCTACACCTTC
D gene: TRBD1
J gene: TRBJ1-2
V gene: TRBV27
clone size: .

CDR3 protein: CSVDVQGQAYEQYF
CDR3 DNA: TGCAGCGTTGATGTCCAAGGGCAAGCCTACGAGCAGTACTTC
D gene: .
J gene: TRBJ2-7
V gene: TRBV29-1
clone size: .

CDR3 protein: CSVKGNANTGELFF
CDR3 DNA: TGCAGCGTTAAGGGGAACGCGAACACCGGGGAGCTGTTTTTT
D gene: .
J gene: TRBJ2-2
V gene: TRBV29-1
clone size: .

CDR3 protein: CASSPSIGGRISYNEQFF
CDR3 DNA: TGTGCCAGCAGTCCGTCTATTGGCGGGAGGATCTCCTACAATGAGCAGTTCTTC
D gene: TRBD2
J gene: TRBJ2-1
V gene: TRBV7-2
clone size: once

CDR3 protein: CASSRTSGSPYEQYF
CDR3 DNA: TGTGCCAGCTCGCGGACTAGCGGGAGTCCTTACGAGCAGTACTTC
D gene: TRBD2
J gene: TRBJ2-7
V gene: TRBV18
clone size: .

CDR3 protein: CASSEIGWGQGSYNEQFF
CDR3 DNA: TGTGCCAGCAGTGAAATTGGTTGGGGCCAAGGCTCCTACAATGAGCAGTTCTTC
D gene: .
J gene: TRBJ2-1
V gene: TRBV2
clone size: once

CDR3 protein: CASSLFRVEAFF
CDR3 DNA: TGTGCCAGCAGTTTGTTCAGGGTTGAAGCTTTCTTT
D gene: .
J gene: TRBJ1-1
V gene: TRBV28
clone size: few

CDR3 protein: CASSLEAGGGGETQYF
CDR3 DNA: TGCGCTAGCAGCTTAGAAGCGGGAGGCGGTGGAGAGACCCAGTACTTC
D gene: TRBD2
J gene: TRBJ2-5
V gene: TRBV5-1
clone size: .

CDR3 protein: CASTLAGTGNTEAFF
CDR3 DNA: TGTGCCAGCACGTTGGCAGGGACAGGTAACACTGAAGCTTTCTTT
D gene: TRBD1
J gene: TRBJ1-1
V gene: TRBV28
clone size: .

CDR3 protein: CASRMTSLSGNTIYF
CDR3 DNA: TGTGCCAGCAGGATGACGTCTCTCTCTGGAAACACCATATATTTT
D gene: .
J gene: TRBJ1-3
V gene: TRBV28
clone size: .

CDR3 protein: CSVSQEAGAQYF
CDR3 DNA: TGCAGCGTCAGCCAGGAGGCTGGTGCGCAGTACTTC
D gene: .
J gene: TRBJ2-7
V gene: TRBV29-1
clone size: .

CDR3 protein: CASSSDRDRDGYTF
CDR3 DNA: TGTGCCAGCAGCTCGGACCGGGACAGGGATGGCTACACCTTC
D gene: TRBD1
J gene: TRBJ1-2
V gene: TRBV7-9
clone size: .

CDR3 protein: CAITGQGPHEQYF
CDR3 DNA: TGTGCCATCACGGGACAGGGACCCCACGAGCAGTACTTC
D gene: TRBD1
J gene: TRBJ2-7
V gene: TRBV28
clone size: .

CDR3 protein: CSARTGDGGDF
CDR3 DNA: TGCAGTGCTAGGACGGGGGACGGTGGGGATTTT
D gene: .
J gene: TRBJ1-1
V gene: TRBV20-1
clone size: .

CDR3 protein: CASSRDPEAETQYF
CDR3 DNA: TGCGCCAGCAGCCGGGACCCGGAGGCAGAGACCCAGTACTTC
D gene: .
J gene: TRBJ2-5
V gene: TRBV5-1
clone size: .

CDR3 protein: CASSLAEGSPGYTF
CDR3 DNA: TGTGCCAGCAGCTTAGCGGAGGGGTCTCCCGGCTACACCTTC
D gene: .
J gene: TRBJ1-2
V gene: TRBV7-9
clone size: many

CDR3 protein: CASSAGYFTEAFF
CDR3 DNA: TGTGCCAGCAGCGCAGGGTATTTCACTGAAGCTTTCTTT
D gene: .
J gene: TRBJ1-1
V gene: TRBV6-5
clone size: .